This TCR beta chain was profiled in a study of early T cells in non-severe SARS-CoV-2 infection. V lost 8 bases and J lost 6, with 10 bases in between. CDR1 is SNHLY and CDR2 is FYNNEI in the germline V gene. This CDR3 is built from 11 residues. Individually, cDNA molecules had unique molecular identifiers attached to them. TCRdb independently ran MiXCR on the 5' RACE reads; one entry per CDR3 protein. The data hold about 27,000 distinct CDR3 sequences, with roughly 4.1% observed a single time. The table lists this clonotype with many counts. This receptor was obtained from an adult who was a healthcare worker with PCR-confirmed SARS-CoV-2 infection or an uninfected control (not recorded which). Sequenced input: whole blood. V is TRBV2 and J is TRBJ1-1; possible D gene TRBD1, 5 bases. In DNA, the CDR3 is TGTGCCAGCTGGACATCGCCTGAAGCTTTCTTT. This gives the protein CASWTSPEAFF.